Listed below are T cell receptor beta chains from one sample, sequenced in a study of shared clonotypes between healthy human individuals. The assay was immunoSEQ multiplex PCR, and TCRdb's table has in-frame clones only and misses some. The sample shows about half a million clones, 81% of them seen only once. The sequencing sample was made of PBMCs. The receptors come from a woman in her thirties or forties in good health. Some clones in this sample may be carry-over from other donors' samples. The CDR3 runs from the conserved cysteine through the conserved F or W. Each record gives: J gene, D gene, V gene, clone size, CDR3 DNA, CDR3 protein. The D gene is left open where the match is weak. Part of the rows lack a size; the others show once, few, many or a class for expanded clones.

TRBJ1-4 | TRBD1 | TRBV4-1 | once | TGCGCCAGCAGCCACAACACCAGGGGGCCTCTTCATGAAAAACTGTTTTTT | CASSHNTRGPLHEKLFF
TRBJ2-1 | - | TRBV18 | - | TGTGCCAGCTCACCACTGGGAACAGTCGACAATGAGCAGTTCTTC | CASSPLGTVDNEQFF
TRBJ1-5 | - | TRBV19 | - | TGTGCCAGTAGTAGCGGAAGGGATCAGCCCCAGCATTTT | CASSSGRDQPQHF
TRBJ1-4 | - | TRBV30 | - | TGTGCCTGGAGCTCAATGCCACAGGGCCCTGGTGAAAAACTGTTTTTT | CAWSSMPQGPGEKLFF
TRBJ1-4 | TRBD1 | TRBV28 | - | TGTGCCAGCAGTTTACAGGGGGCAACTAATGAAAAACTGTTTTTT | CASSLQGATNEKLFF
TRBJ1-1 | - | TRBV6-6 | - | TGTGCCAGCACGTTTGGACAGCAGAACACTGAAGCTTTCTTT | CASTFGQQNTEAFF
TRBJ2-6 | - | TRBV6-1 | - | TGTGCCATCAGTGATTTCGGACCTGGGGCCAACGTCCTGACTTTC | CAISDFGPGANVLTF
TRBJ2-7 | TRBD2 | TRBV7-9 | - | TGTGCCAGCAGCTTTAGCGGGAGCCAAACCGAGCAGTACTTC | CASSFSGSQTEQYF
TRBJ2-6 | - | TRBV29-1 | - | TGCAGCGTTTCCCGGGACATAGACTCTGGGGCCAACGTCCTGACTTTC | CSVSRDIDSGANVLTF
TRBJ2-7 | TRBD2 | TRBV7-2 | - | TGTGCCAGCAGCCGTTTAGCGGGCCCCTCCTACGAGCAGTACTTC | CASSRLAGPSYEQYF
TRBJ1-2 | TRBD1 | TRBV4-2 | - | TGTGCCAGCAGCCAAGATCAGGGACAGGGTCTCGGCTACACCTTC | CASSQDQGQGLGYTF
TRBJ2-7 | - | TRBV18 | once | TGTGCCAGCTCACCGTTTAGGGACCAGACCGTCTACGAGCAGTACTTC | CASSPFRDQTVYEQYF
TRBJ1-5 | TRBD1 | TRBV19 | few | TGTGCCAGTACACCGGGACAGGGCGGCCAGCCCCAGCATTTT | CASTPGQGGQPQHF
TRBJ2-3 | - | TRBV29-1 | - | TGCAGCGTAGACGCAATCTACCGGGACAACACAGATACGCAGTATTTT | CSVDAIYRDNTDTQYF
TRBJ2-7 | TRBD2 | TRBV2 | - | TGCGCCACACCCGGTGCTAGCGGGAGGTCCTACGAGCAGTACTTC | CATPGASGRSYEQYF
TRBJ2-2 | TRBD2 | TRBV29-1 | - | TGCAGCGCGGGTTTGGTAGGGAGGGCCACCGGGGAGCTGTTTTTT | CSAGLVGRATGELFF
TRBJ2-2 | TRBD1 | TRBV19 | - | TGTGCCAGTAGTATTGGGACAGGGGGAATCGGGGAGCTGTTTTTT | CASSIGTGGIGELFF
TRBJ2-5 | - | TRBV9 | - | TGTGCCAGCAGCTCAACCGGGACCCAGGGAGAGACCCAGTACTTC | CASSSTGTQGETQYF
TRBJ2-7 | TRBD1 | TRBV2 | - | TGTGCCAGCAGAGGGGACAGGGGGCTCTACGAGCAGTACTTC | CASRGDRGLYEQYF
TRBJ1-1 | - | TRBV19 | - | TGTGCCAGTAGTAGGCGGAACACTGAAGCTTTCTTT | CASSRRNTEAFF